The 25 T cell receptor beta chains in this list originate from one sample, sequenced in a study of T cells in Graves' hyperthyroidism and ophthalmopathy (dated 2019 in TCRdb). Library construction relied on multiplex PCR. Sequencing relied on an Illumina HiSeq 2000. TCR beta CDR3 regions were amplified from RNA transcripts. For the first round of RT-PCR on the TCR CDR3, the HTBI primer set was used together with the Qiagen OneStep RT-PCR kit. TCRdb redid the processing of the public reads, applying fastp at Q25 and MiXCR, and retained in-frame beta chains. Identical CDR3 protein sequences are pooled into one entry, listed with their most common genes and DNA. The sample data list approximately 380,000 distinct CDR3 sequences, and roughly 20% of these were observed just once. Jointly, the top ten make up 40% of the sample. Sequenced input: blood. Receptors originate from a man younger than 35 with Graves' ophthalmopathy.

This clonotype showed up many times. The chain has TRBV18 and TRBJ1-1; TRBD1 agrees at 7 bases. The V gene end was trimmed by 8 bases and the J gene end by 7 bases; junction bases not matched to a gene: 4. CDR1 and CDR2 from the germline V gene are KGHSH and LQKENI. The CDR3 runs 11 residues. CDR3 DNA sequence: TGTGCCAGCGTCAGGGGGGGTGAAGCTTTCTTT. Encoded protein: CASVRGGEAFF.

This clonotype appeared a few times. CDR3 coding DNA: TGTGCCGCGGGACTAGCGGGGACAGATACGCAGTATTTT. This gives the protein CAAGLAGTDTQYF. The chain has TRBV24-1 and TRBJ2-3; 13 nucleotides agree with TRBD2. Trimming cost V 12 bases and J 3 bases; bases outside gene matches: 2. This CDR3 contains 13 residues. The germline gives CDR1 KGHDR, CDR2 SFDVKD.

This clonotype was seen at least ten times. The chain recombines TRBV6-1 with TRBJ1-1; D unclear. This CDR3 comprises 13 residues. Trimming removed 4 bases from V and 3 bases from J, with 9 bases in between. Germline-derived CDR1 and CDR2 are MNHNS and SASEGT. The CDR3 region has the DNA TGTGCCAGCAGTGCCTCCCGAGACACTGAAGCTTTCTTT. This encodes CASSASRDTEAFF.

The chain uses TRBV4-1 and TRBJ2-7, with D perhaps assigned TRBD1 or TRBD2 (5 bases each). Trimming cost V 2 bases and J 7 bases, with 12 bases left between them. Looked up from germline, CDR1 is MGHRA and CDR2 is YSYEKL. CDR3 length equals 13 residues. CDR3: CASSQQGTGEQYF. The DNA of the CDR3 is TGCGCCAGCAGCCAACAGGGTACGGGGGAGCAGTACTTC.

In its sample, this clonotype was seen many times. This chain connects TRBV2 to TRBJ1-2; D gene unclear. Trimming took off 9 bases at V and 5 bases at J, with 13 bases between the two ends. Germline V gene data show CDR1 as SNHLY and CDR2 as FYNNEI. This CDR3 is built from 12 residues. Here the CDR3 DNA reads TGTGCCAGGAGAAAAGGCGAATATGGCTACACCTTC. Its translation: CARRKGEYGYTF. The full variable domain, in which reference TRBV2 and TRBJ1-2 provide the parts outside the CDR3, is EPEVTQTPSHQVTQMGQEVILRCVPISNHLYFYWYRQILGQKVEFLVSFYNNEISEKSEIFDDQFSVERPDGSNFTLKIRSTKLEDSAMYFCARRKGEYGYTFGSGTRLTVV.

The V call is TRBV10-1, the J call TRBJ2-7, with 8 bases lining up with TRBD1. Germline assignment: CDR1 WNHNN and CDR2 SYGVQD (reference sequence). V lost 2 bases and J lost 3; bases outside the gene matches: 3. The CDR3 contains 14 residues. The CDR3 is CASSEGQGVYEQYF. The CDR3 region has the DNA TGCGCCAGCAGTGAGGGACAGGGAGTCTACGAGCAGTACTTC.

This clonotype was seen only a few times. The CDR3 nucleotides read TGTGCCAGCAGTTACTGGGGGGAGCTGTTTTTT. The encoded protein is CASSYWGELFF. V gene TRBV6-6 combines with J gene TRBJ2-2; D unclear. Trimming left V 1 base short and J 8 bases short, with 2 bases between. This CDR3 comprises 11 residues. Germline V lookup: CDR1 MNHNY, CDR2 SVGAGI (reference sequence).

V and J are TRBV7-3 and TRBJ2-2; D is perhaps TRBD2 (6 bases). This CDR3 comprises 14 residues. CDR1 and CDR2 from the germline V gene are SGHTA and FQGTGA. The V and J ends lost 10 bases and 2 bases respectively, with 14 bases between them. The CDR3 loop reads CATAEGPNTGELFF. CDR3 bases: TGTGCCACGGCGGAGGGACCTAACACCGGGGAGCTGTTTTTT.

At least ten counts were recorded for this clonotype. The chain joins TRBV3-1 to TRBJ2-3; D is unclear. With 5 bases removed from V and 1 base from J, the gap between germline ends came to 10 bases. This CDR3 spans 14 amino acids. The germline V gene encodes CDR1 LGHDT and CDR2 YNNKEL (reference sequence). The CDR3 DNA is TGTGCCAGCAGCTACAACCCGGGCACAGATACGCAGTATTTT. Protein product: CASSYNPGTDTQYF.

This chain links TRBV15 with TRBJ2-3, with unresolved D. The CDR3 totals 14 residues. The germline gives CDR1 LNHNV, CDR2 YYDKDF (reference sequence). V lost 0 bases and J 4 bases, leaving 8 bases between the germline ends. This chain's CDR3 is CATSRDESADTQYF. The CDR3 coding sequence is TGTGCCACCAGCAGAGATGAATCGGCAGATACGCAGTATTTT.

This clonotype was detected ten times or more. The chain carries TRBV3-1 and TRBJ2-1; D gene uncertain. Trimming left V 0 bases short and J 10 bases short, with 7 bases between. CDR1 and CDR2 from the germline V gene are LGHDT and YNNKEL (reference sequence). The CDR3 has 12 amino acids. The CDR3 sequence is CASSQDLREQFF. The CDR3 DNA reads as TGTGCCAGCAGCCAAGATCTGCGAGAGCAGTTCTTC.

This clonotype was observed many times. The rearrangement links TRBV7-8 to TRBJ1-5; no clear D gene. CDR1 SGHVS and CDR2 FQNEAQ come from the germline V gene. The CDR3 is made up of 13 amino acids. The ends were cut back, 1 base at V and 5 bases at J, with 6 bases in the middle. The DNA for the CDR3 is TGTGCCAGCAGCTTAGACTATGATCAGCCCCAGCATTTT. It yields the protein CASSLDYDQPQHF.

The J gene is TRBJ2-5, the V gene TRBV20-1, with TRBD2 identical over 10 bases. CDR1 and CDR2 (germline): DFQATT, SNEGSKA (reference sequence). The CDR3 is 16 amino acids. After removal of 0 bases from V and 4 bases from J, the junction contained 8 bases not matched to a gene. Here the CDR3 reads CSAREAGGAKRETQYF. In DNA, the CDR3 is TGCAGTGCTAGAGAAGCGGGGGGGGCAAAGCGAGAGACCCAGTACTTC.

The chain has TRBV24-1 and TRBJ2-1; D not certain. Per the germline V gene, CDR1 is KGHDR and CDR2 is SFDVKD. V lost 0 bases, J lost 8 bases, and 13 bases lay in between. The CDR3 totals 15 residues. CDR3 DNA sequence: TGTGCCACCAGTGATTTGTCGGCTAGGTATGATGAGCAGTTCTTC. Translating it yields CATSDLSARYDEQFF.

At least ten counts were recorded for this clonotype. The chain joins TRBV20-1 to TRBJ2-5; D uncertain. From germline, CDR1 is DFQATT and CDR2 SNEGSKA (reference sequence). The CDR3 extends over 14 amino acids. Trimming stripped 0 bases from V and 5 bases from J, with 13 bases between. CDR3 DNA: TGCAGTGCTAGAGACATGACTCCCCGGGAGACCCAGTACTTC. Protein sequence: CSARDMTPRETQYF.

This clonotype has only a few counts. The CDR3 here is CASSYWGAEQPQHF. As DNA, the CDR3 is TGTGCCAGCAGTTACTGGGGGGCAGAACAGCCCCAGCATTTT. The rearrangement links TRBV6-5 to TRBJ1-5; D possibly corresponds to TRBD1 (6 bases). This CDR3 is 14 amino acids long. V was cut by 1 base and J by 7 bases, with 11 bases left in between. CDR1 is MNHEY, CDR2 SVGAGI, per germline.

A note on this clonotype: With a much larger clone just one base away, this may be a read error. The CDR3 DNA reads TGTGCCAGCAGCCGCGGACACATTGCAACTAATGAAAAACTGTTTTTT. Amino acid sequence: CASSRGHIATNEKLFF. This chain uses TRBV3-1 with TRBJ1-4, with D perhaps matching TRBD1 (5 bases). CDR3 length: 16 amino acids. Per germline, CDR1 LGHDT and CDR2 YNNKEL (reference sequence). Trimming cost V 4 bases and J 0 bases, with 12 bases left between them.

This clonotype showed up many times. The gene calls are TRBV7-2 and TRBJ2-1; 8 bases fit TRBD2. Germline V gives CDR1 SGHTA, CDR2 FQGNSA. This CDR3 is 15 amino acids long. The V gene end was trimmed by 1 base and the J gene end by 2 bases; junction bases not matched to a gene: 1. CDR3 sequence: CASSLEAGAYNEQFF. The CDR3 coding sequence is TGTGCCAGCAGCTTAGAAGCGGGGGCCTACAATGAGCAGTTCTTC.

V is TRBV20-1 and J is TRBJ2-2; possible D gene TRBD2, 5 bases. Germline assignment: CDR1 DFQATT and CDR2 SNEGSKA (reference sequence). The CDR3 has 15 residues. With 5 bases removed from V and 4 bases from J, the gap between germline ends came to 17 bases. CDR3 region: CSASSFERTTGELFF. CDR3 sequence (DNA): TGCAGTGCTTCGAGTTTCGAGCGGACCACCGGGGAGCTGTTTTTT.

The J gene is TRBJ2-7, the V gene TRBV19; D gene unclear. The germline V gene encodes CDR1 LNHDA and CDR2 SQIVND (reference sequence). The CDR3 spans 14 residues. V dropped 3 bases and J dropped 1 base, with 10 bases sitting between them. The CDR3 sequence: CASSMYSGSYEQYF. For the CDR3, the DNA is TGTGCCAGTAGTATGTATTCCGGGTCCTACGAGCAGTACTTC.

Ten or more counts support this clonotype. The CDR3 DNA is TGCGCCAGCAGCGCCCCGGGACAGGGGGAATACGAGCAGTACTTC. Translated: CASSAPGQGEYEQYF. The chain combines TRBV5-1 with TRBJ2-7; 11 bases match TRBD1. CDR3 size: 15 residues. The germline V gene encodes CDR1 SGHRS and CDR2 YFSETQ. The V segment lost 4 bases and the J segment 4 bases; nucleotides outside the gene matches: 7.

The rearrangement links TRBV27 to TRBJ1-2, with 7 bases identical to TRBD1. Germline lookup yields CDR1 MNHEY and CDR2 SMNVEV (reference sequence). The CDR3 runs 13 residues. V dropped 7 bases and J dropped 7; count of bases not matched to a gene: 9. This CDR3 reads CASTTQGFGGYTF. CDR3 DNA: TGTGCCAGCACCACACAGGGGTTTGGTGGCTACACCTTC.

This clonotype appeared a few times. The chain carries TRBV7-9 and TRBJ2-6; D remains unclear. V lost 6 bases, J lost 2 bases, and 11 bases lay in between. CDR1 and CDR2 (germline): SEHNR, FQNEAQ (reference sequence). This CDR3 has 15 residues. The CDR3 protein is CASSSTKAGANVLTF. CDR3 in DNA: TGTGCCAGCAGTTCCACAAAAGCTGGGGCCAACGTCCTGACTTTC.

CDR3 region: CASSLVDFRDRGKNIQYF. The CDR3 DNA sequence: TGTGCCAGCAGCTTAGTGGACTTCAGGGACAGGGGAAAAAACATTCAGTACTTC. This sequence joins TRBV7-6 and TRBJ2-4; TRBD1 agrees at 10 bases. CDR1 and CDR2 from the germline V gene are SGHVS and FNYEAQ. The V segment lost 1 base and the J segment 4 bases; nucleotides outside the gene matches: 10. This CDR3 is built from 18 residues.

The rearrangement joins TRBV3-1 to TRBJ2-2; maybe TRBD2 (5 bases). Between the trimmed V and J ends, which lost 5 bases and 1 base, there was a span of 14 bases. The germline gives CDR1 LGHDT, CDR2 YNNKEL (reference sequence). This CDR3 contains 16 residues. The CDR3 nucleotides read TGTGCCAGCAGCGAGAGCGGACGGCTGAACACCGGGGAGCTGTTTTTT. Its translation: CASSESGRLNTGELFF.